This T cell receptor beta chain was captured by sequencing in a study of CD4 T cell repertoires in COVID-19 (dated by TCRdb to the early 2020s). Broadly, across the study: For cross-reactivity analysis, CFSE-low cells were expanded with IL-2 for 9 to 11 days, then relabeled and restimulated with spike proteins from other coronaviruses. In COVID-19-recovered individuals, the study described naturally processed CD4+ T cell responses to SARS-CoV-2 spike and nucleoprotein and used TCR Vbeta sequencing to evaluate clonal composition. In three recovered individuals, the TCR Vbeta repertoire of SARS-CoV-2-reactive T cells was analyzed at the subset level. What the authors observed across the whole study: Several of the most expanded SARS-CoV-2-reactive clonotypes were present in two or all three memory subsets, which suggests intraclonal diversification. Between about 6.5 and 28% of SARS-CoV-2 clonotypes were also found in SARS-CoV and/or HKU1 spike-stimulated secondary cultures, consistent with cross-reactivity.

Library preparation employed the immunoSEQ multiplex PCR assay. The published analysis was carried out like this. The Chao-Jaccard similarity index and the number of shared clonotypes were used to measure repertoire overlap between subsets. This immuneACCESS table, as held by TCRdb, lists in-frame sequences with V and J called but not all clones. Of the missing ones, under half trace to an unresolved V gene in checked studies; the others have no known cause. V, J and clone size were drawn from that table, and D and trimming were deduced from the DNA. This sample comprises 65,000 to 95,000 clones, 83% of them detected only once. The ten largest clones take up about 0.5% of the sample. On this clone: The antigen this receptor binds is unknown. Base qualities are missing; no much larger clone stands one base away.

According to the study, the label for this sample's time point signals: sample from a COVID-19-recovered individual after infection. Patients who had recovered from mild-to-severe COVID-19 served as donors. Uncultured memory T cell samples were subjected to sequencing directly after ex vivo isolation. CD4+ total memory, central memory, effector memory and circulating T follicular helper cells were isolated from peripheral blood mononuclear cells. Sequencing used CD4+ T cells from peripheral blood, obtained after recovery from COVID-19. The receptor's source is a human donor who had COVID-19.

For the CDR3, the sequence is CASSKGARYYGYTF. The bases are TGTGCCAGCAGCAAGGGGGCGCGTTACTATGGCTACACCTTC. The chain joins TRBV21-1 to TRBJ1-2; the tabulated D call, TRBD1, remains unverified against the DNA. TRBV21-1 is a pseudogene. Inclusive of the bounding cysteine and phenylalanine, the CDR3 is 14 residues long. This entry keeps only the CDR3 DNA: 42 bases, framed from base 1.